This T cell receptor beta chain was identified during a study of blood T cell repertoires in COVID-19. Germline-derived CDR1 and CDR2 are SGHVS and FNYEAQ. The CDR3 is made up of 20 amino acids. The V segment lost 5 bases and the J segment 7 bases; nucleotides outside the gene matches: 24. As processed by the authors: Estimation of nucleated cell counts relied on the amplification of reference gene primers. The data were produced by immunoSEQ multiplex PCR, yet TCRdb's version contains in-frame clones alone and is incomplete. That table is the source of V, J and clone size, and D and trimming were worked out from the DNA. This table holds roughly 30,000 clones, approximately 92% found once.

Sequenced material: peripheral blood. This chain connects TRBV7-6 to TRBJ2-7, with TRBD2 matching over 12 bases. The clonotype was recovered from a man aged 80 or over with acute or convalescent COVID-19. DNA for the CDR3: TGTGCCAGCAGCCACTCCTCGGGCTCTAGCGGGAGGGCCGCATGGGAAGAGCAGTACTTC. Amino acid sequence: CASSHSSGSSGRAAWEEQYF.